A selection of T cell receptor beta chains follows, all from one sample in a study of T cell clones after liver transplantation. Data came from immunoSEQ multiplex PCR; TCRdb stores just in-frame clones and leaves some out. The sample yields about 75,000 clones, under 90% seen once. Sequencing was performed on CD4+ T cells from blood, taken less than 50 months after liver transplant. These receptors all come from a human patient who received a liver transplant. Some T cells could come from the graft donor. CDR3s include the opening cysteine and the closing phenylalanine or tryptophan. The order of the fields is V gene, J gene, CDR3 protein.

V: TRBV4-2
J: TRBJ2-3
CDR3: CASSRDRRTDTQYF

V: TRBV7-2
J: TRBJ2-7
CDR3: CASSQGHYYEQYF

V: TRBV7-3
J: TRBJ2-1
CDR3: CASSQIKAGGLYNEQFF

V: TRBV7-2
J: TRBJ2-7
CDR3: CASSLGSYEQYF

V: TRBV5-8
J: TRBJ1-2
CDR3: CASSFGRGVDGYTF

V: TRBV15
J: TRBJ2-5
CDR3: CATSRDLPRRWGAGETQYF

V: TRBV27
J: TRBJ2-7
CDR3: CASSLRTGTYEQYF

V: TRBV9
J: TRBJ2-2
CDR3: CASSVAANTGELFF

V: TRBV2
J: TRBJ2-6
CDR3: CASTMGQGISGANVLTF

V: TRBV5-6
J: TRBJ2-2
CDR3: CASSLWRKTAGELFF

V: TRBV28
J: TRBJ1-5
CDR3: CASSLGTGPGPQHF

V: TRBV9
J: TRBJ1-2
CDR3: CASSVQGYGYTF

V: TRBV27
J: TRBJ1-5
CDR3: CASMDVRGTFSSQPQHF

V: TRBV6-1
J: TRBJ2-2
CDR3: CASSGLAGGNTGELFF

V: TRBV27
J: TRBJ2-3
CDR3: CASSLIYSTDTQYF

V: TRBV7-9
J: TRBJ1-3
CDR3: CASSKDRGPGNTIYF

V: TRBV7-3
J: TRBJ2-1
CDR3: CASSLTSGNPSYNEQFF

V: TRBV25-1
J: TRBJ2-1
CDR3: CASSESRTGDLYNEQFF

V: TRBV11-2
J: TRBJ2-3
CDR3: CASSFRGQSTDTQYF

V: TRBV27
J: TRBJ2-3
CDR3: CASSLFGGEVTQYF

V: TRBV27
J: TRBJ2-2
CDR3: CASSLVAYTGELFF

V: TRBV7-2
J: TRBJ2-7
CDR3: CASSLARQGYYEQYF

V: TRBV7-3
J: TRBJ2-5
CDR3: CASSLRPGGRTKETQYF

V: TRBV5-8
J: TRBJ1-2
CDR3: CASSPQSYYGYTF

V: TRBV7-9
J: TRBJ1-2
CDR3: CATQGPGGDVGGYTF

V: TRBV4-3
J: TRBJ1-2
CDR3: CASSQEEGHYGYTF

V: TRBV7-6
J: TRBJ2-5
CDR3: CASSLVGHQETQYF

V: TRBV4-3
J: TRBJ2-7
CDR3: CASSRGRDGEQYF

V: TRBV10-1
J: TRBJ1-2
CDR3: CASSEGRGPCYGYTF

V: TRBV28
J: TRBJ2-5
CDR3: CASSVSGGGETQYF

V: TRBV6-6
J: TRBJ1-1
CDR3: CASSASDPGTEAFF

V: TRBV9
J: TRBJ2-7
CDR3: CASSRDRATYEQYF

V: TRBV6-5
J: TRBJ2-3
CDR3: CASRVAGGTDTQYF

V: TRBV28
J: TRBJ1-1
CDR3: CASSPPGQGENTEAFF

V: TRBV4-2
J: TRBJ2-5
CDR3: CASSQAGTGYQETQYF

V: TRBV5-1
J: TRBJ1-5
CDR3: CASSLEGSRGSPQHF

V: TRBV5-4
J: TRBJ1-4
CDR3: CASSLPGANEKLFF

V: TRBV5-1
J: TRBJ1-4
CDR3: CASRVTEDNEKLFF